Listed below are T cell receptor beta chains from one sample, sequenced in a study of blood T cell repertoires in COVID-19. TCRdb keeps only in-frame clones here, not all; method: immunoSEQ multiplex PCR. Here the sample spans over 200,000 clones, roughly 88% being singletons. Sequenced: peripheral blood. The receptors originated from a woman in her thirties with acute or convalescent COVID-19. The CDR3 runs from the conserved cysteine through the conserved F or W. D genes are given only for firm matches. A row's size may be missing; if present it is once, few, many or a size class.

abundance: NA
j_gene: TRBJ1-2
v_gene: TRBV6-4
d_gene: TRBD1
CDR3aa: CASSDSPLGQSQLGGYTF
CDR3nt: TGTGCCAGCAGTGACTCACCTTTGGGACAGTCCCAATTGGGGGGCTACACCTTC

abundance: NA
j_gene: TRBJ2-3
v_gene: TRBV6-5
d_gene: NA
CDR3aa: CASSLGFGTGTQYF
CDR3nt: TGTGCCAGCAGCCTTGGTTTTGGGACTGGGACGCAGTATTTT

abundance: once
j_gene: TRBJ2-2
v_gene: TRBV6-2/TRBV6-3
d_gene: NA
CDR3aa: CASSQTSNTGELFF
CDR3nt: TGTGCCAGCAGTCAGACTAGTAACACCGGGGAGCTGTTTTTT

abundance: NA
j_gene: TRBJ1-6
v_gene: TRBV30
d_gene: NA
CDR3aa: CAWSSGGISPLHF
CDR3nt: TGTGCCTGGAGTTCTGGGGGCATTTCACCCCTCCACTTT

abundance: NA
j_gene: TRBJ2-1
v_gene: TRBV30
d_gene: TRBD2
CDR3aa: CAFTYSGSSYNEQFF
CDR3nt: TGTGCCTTCACTTATAGCGGGAGCTCCTACAATGAGCAGTTCTTC

abundance: NA
j_gene: TRBJ2-2
v_gene: TRBV15
d_gene: TRBD1
CDR3aa: CATDRGISGELFF
CDR3nt: TGTGCCACCGACAGGGGGATAAGCGGGGAGCTGTTTTTT

abundance: NA
j_gene: TRBJ2-5
v_gene: TRBV5-1
d_gene: NA
CDR3aa: CASSLVGREETQYF
CDR3nt: TGCGCCAGCAGCTTGGTGGGCAGGGAAGAGACCCAGTACTTC

abundance: NA
j_gene: TRBJ2-7
v_gene: TRBV9
d_gene: NA
CDR3aa: CASSVRKGPYEQYF
CDR3nt: TGTGCCAGCAGCGTAAGGAAGGGGCCCTACGAGCAGTACTTC

abundance: NA
j_gene: TRBJ1-1
v_gene: TRBV7-6
d_gene: NA
CDR3aa: CASSLGAVGATEAFF
CDR3nt: TGTGCCAGCAGCTTAGGGGCTGTGGGGGCCACTGAAGCTTTCTTT

abundance: NA
j_gene: TRBJ2-7
v_gene: TRBV5-6
d_gene: TRBD2
CDR3aa: CASSLTSGSYHEQYF
CDR3nt: TGTGCCAGCAGCTTGACTAGCGGGAGTTACCACGAGCAGTACTTC

abundance: NA
j_gene: TRBJ2-6
v_gene: TRBV9
d_gene: NA
CDR3aa: CASSRGTSGANVLTF
CDR3nt: TGTGCCAGCAGCCGGGGGACCTCTGGGGCCAACGTCCTGACTTTC

abundance: NA
j_gene: TRBJ1-1
v_gene: TRBV15
d_gene: NA
CDR3aa: CATTRDRLNTEAFF
CDR3nt: TGTGCCACCACCCGAGACAGATTGAACACTGAAGCTTTCTTT

abundance: NA
j_gene: TRBJ1-3
v_gene: TRBV27
d_gene: TRBD1
CDR3aa: CASIPRDRGNTIYF
CDR3nt: TGTGCCAGCATACCCCGGGACAGAGGAAACACCATATATTTT

abundance: NA
j_gene: TRBJ2-5
v_gene: TRBV15
d_gene: NA
CDR3aa: CATSRDRELRETQYF
CDR3nt: TGTGCCACCAGCAGAGATCGAGAGCTAAGAGAGACCCAGTACTTC

abundance: NA
j_gene: TRBJ1-3
v_gene: TRBV9
d_gene: NA
CDR3aa: CASSVDQISGNTIYF
CDR3nt: TGTGCCAGCAGCGTAGACCAGATCTCTGGAAACACCATATATTTT

abundance: NA
j_gene: TRBJ2-1
v_gene: TRBV9
d_gene: TRBD2
CDR3aa: CASSVGLAGDEQFF
CDR3nt: TGTGCCAGCAGCGTTGGACTAGCGGGAGATGAGCAGTTCTTC

abundance: NA
j_gene: TRBJ1-2
v_gene: TRBV2
d_gene: NA
CDR3aa: CASSEARSQFYYGYTF
CDR3nt: TGTGCCAGCAGTGAAGCGCGGTCGCAATTTTACTATGGCTACACCTTC

abundance: NA
j_gene: TRBJ1-6
v_gene: TRBV6-5
d_gene: TRBD1
CDR3aa: CASRGTGPGSPLHF
CDR3nt: TGTGCCAGCAGGGGGACAGGGCCAGGTTCACCCCTCCACTTT

abundance: NA
j_gene: TRBJ2-3
v_gene: TRBV7-8
d_gene: NA
CDR3aa: CASSLVGQMRFTADTQYF
CDR3nt: TGTGCCAGCAGCTTAGTAGGACAGATGCGATTCACAGCGGATACGCAGTATTTT

abundance: NA
j_gene: TRBJ2-3
v_gene: TRBV4-3
d_gene: TRBD2
CDR3aa: CASSQDLPLAGGHSTDTQYF
CDR3nt: TGCGCCAGCAGCCAAGATCTCCCGCTAGCGGGAGGACATAGCACAGATACGCAGTATTTT

abundance: once
j_gene: TRBJ2-1
v_gene: TRBV7-2
d_gene: NA
CDR3aa: CASTEGRAVGNEQFF
CDR3nt: TGTGCCAGCACGGAGGGGCGGGCTGTTGGGAATGAGCAGTTCTTC

abundance: NA
j_gene: TRBJ1-3
v_gene: TRBV9
d_gene: NA
CDR3aa: CASSGRGYRPGISGNTIYF
CDR3nt: TGTGCCAGCAGCGGCAGGGGATACCGGCCTGGAATCTCTGGAAACACCATATATTTT

abundance: NA
j_gene: TRBJ1-2
v_gene: TRBV30
d_gene: NA
CDR3aa: CAWKRAGRGYTF
CDR3nt: TGTGCCTGGAAAAGGGCAGGGAGGGGCTACACCTTC

abundance: NA
j_gene: TRBJ1-6
v_gene: TRBV19
d_gene: TRBD1
CDR3aa: CASSMVPGGPLHF
CDR3nt: TGTGCCAGTAGTATGGTGCCAGGGGGCCCCCTCCACTTT

abundance: NA
j_gene: TRBJ2-1
v_gene: TRBV29-1
d_gene: TRBD2
CDR3aa: CSVQLAGGSNEQFF
CDR3nt: TGCAGCGTTCAACTAGCGGGAGGATCAAATGAGCAGTTCTTC

abundance: NA
j_gene: TRBJ2-5
v_gene: TRBV5-4
d_gene: TRBD1
CDR3aa: CASSLGITGQGSETQYF
CDR3nt: TGTGCCAGCAGCTTGGGCATTACGGGACAGGGGTCGGAGACCCAGTACTTC

abundance: NA
j_gene: TRBJ2-1
v_gene: TRBV19
d_gene: NA
CDR3aa: CASRNRVLRFF
CDR3nt: TGTGCCAGCCGAAACCGGGTCCTAAGGTTCTTC

abundance: few
j_gene: TRBJ2-3
v_gene: TRBV10-3
d_gene: TRBD1
CDR3aa: CAIKGAFSTDTQYF
CDR3nt: TGTGCCATTAAGGGGGCCTTTAGCACAGATACGCAGTATTTT

abundance: few
j_gene: TRBJ2-7
v_gene: TRBV7-9
d_gene: TRBD2
CDR3aa: CASSHGTSGYEQYF
CDR3nt: TGTGCCAGCAGCCACGGGACTAGCGGATACGAGCAGTACTTC

abundance: NA
j_gene: TRBJ2-7
v_gene: TRBV24-1
d_gene: TRBD1
CDR3aa: CATSDLTGGGEQYF
CDR3nt: TGTGCCACCAGTGATTTGACAGGGGGTGGCGAGCAGTACTTC

abundance: NA
j_gene: TRBJ2-7
v_gene: TRBV7-2
d_gene: TRBD1
CDR3aa: CASSPWDRPSYEQYF
CDR3nt: TGTGCCAGCAGCCCCTGGGACAGGCCCTCCTACGAGCAGTACTTC

abundance: NA
j_gene: TRBJ2-1
v_gene: TRBV6-2/TRBV6-3
d_gene: NA
CDR3aa: CASSYPGGSEQFF
CDR3nt: TGTGCCAGCAGTTACCCCGGAGGGAGTGAGCAGTTCTTC

abundance: NA
j_gene: TRBJ2-7
v_gene: TRBV5-1
d_gene: NA
CDR3aa: CASSPLDSFSYEQYF
CDR3nt: TGCGCCAGCAGCCCCCTGGACAGTTTCTCCTACGAGCAGTACTTC

abundance: NA
j_gene: TRBJ2-7
v_gene: TRBV27
d_gene: NA
CDR3aa: CASSLSGEVYEQYF
CDR3nt: TGTGCCAGCAGTTTATCAGGCGAGGTTTACGAGCAGTACTTC

abundance: NA
j_gene: TRBJ2-7
v_gene: TRBV6-5
d_gene: TRBD2
CDR3aa: CASSIAGVGEQYF
CDR3nt: TGTGCCAGCAGTATAGCGGGAGTGGGGGAGCAGTACTTC

abundance: NA
j_gene: TRBJ1-5
v_gene: TRBV10-3
d_gene: NA
CDR3aa: CASLEGGYGPQHF
CDR3nt: TGTGCCTCACTTGAGGGCGGGTATGGGCCCCAGCATTTT

abundance: NA
j_gene: TRBJ1-2
v_gene: TRBV24-1
d_gene: TRBD1
CDR3aa: CATSDSLVTGDYGYTF
CDR3nt: TGTGCCACCAGTGATTCCCTGGTGACAGGGGACTATGGCTACACCTTC

abundance: NA
j_gene: TRBJ2-2
v_gene: TRBV12-3/TRBV12-4
d_gene: NA
CDR3aa: CASSFSIGELFF
CDR3nt: TGTGCCAGCAGTTTTTCTATCGGGGAGCTGTTTTTT

abundance: NA
j_gene: TRBJ2-1
v_gene: TRBV24-1
d_gene: TRBD2
CDR3aa: CATSRTSGRFYNEQFF
CDR3nt: TGTGCCACCAGTCGGACTAGCGGGAGGTTCTACAATGAGCAGTTCTTC

abundance: NA
j_gene: TRBJ2-1
v_gene: TRBV2
d_gene: NA
CDR3aa: CASSRELRTYNEQFF
CDR3nt: TGTGCCAGCAGCCGGGAGCTCCGAACCTACAATGAGCAGTTCTTC

abundance: NA
j_gene: TRBJ2-1
v_gene: TRBV15
d_gene: NA
CDR3aa: CATSRESSRFNEQFF
CDR3nt: TGTGCCACCAGCAGAGAGTCGAGCAGGTTCAATGAGCAGTTCTTC

abundance: NA
j_gene: TRBJ2-7
v_gene: TRBV27
d_gene: TRBD2
CDR3aa: CASSLSGAGGFYEQYF
CDR3nt: TGTGCCAGCAGTTTATCGGGGGCGGGAGGGTTTTACGAGCAGTACTTC

abundance: NA
j_gene: TRBJ1-6
v_gene: TRBV25-1
d_gene: TRBD1
CDR3aa: CASSEWGRQGNSPLHF
CDR3nt: TGTGCCAGCAGTGAATGGGGCCGACAGGGTAATTCACCCCTCCACTTT

abundance: few
j_gene: TRBJ1-5
v_gene: TRBV9
d_gene: TRBD1
CDR3aa: CASSATGFPNQPQHF
CDR3nt: TGTGCCAGCAGCGCGACAGGGTTCCCCAATCAGCCCCAGCATTTT

abundance: NA
j_gene: TRBJ2-1
v_gene: TRBV6-5
d_gene: TRBD1
CDR3aa: CASRDSSYNEQFF
CDR3nt: TGTGCCAGTAGGGACAGCTCCTACAATGAGCAGTTCTTC